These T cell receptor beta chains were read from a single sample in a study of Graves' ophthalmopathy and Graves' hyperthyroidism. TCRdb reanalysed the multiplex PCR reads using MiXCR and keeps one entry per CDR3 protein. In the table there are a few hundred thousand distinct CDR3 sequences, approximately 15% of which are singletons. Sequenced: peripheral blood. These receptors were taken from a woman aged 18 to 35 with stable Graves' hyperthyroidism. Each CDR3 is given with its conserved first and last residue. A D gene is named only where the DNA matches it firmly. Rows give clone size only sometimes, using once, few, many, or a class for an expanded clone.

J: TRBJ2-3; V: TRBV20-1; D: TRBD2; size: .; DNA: TGCAGTGCCGCGGGAGCGGGGGGGGATACGCAGTATTTT; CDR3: CSAAGAGGDTQYF
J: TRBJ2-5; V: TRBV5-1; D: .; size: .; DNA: TGCGCCAGCAGCTTGGCGGTTGGGCAACTTCATGGGGAGACCCAGTACTTC; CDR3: CASSLAVGQLHGETQYF
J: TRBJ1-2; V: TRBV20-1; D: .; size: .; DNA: TGCAGTGCTAGGGAACAGGATCTTAACTATGGCTACACCTTC; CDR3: CSAREQDLNYGYTF
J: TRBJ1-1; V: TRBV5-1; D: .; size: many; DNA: TGCGCCAGCAGCGCCTCAGGGAACACTGAAGCTTTCTTT; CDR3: CASSASGNTEAFF
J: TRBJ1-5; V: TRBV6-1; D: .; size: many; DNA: TGTGCCAGCTTAGGCAGGGCATCTATGCAGCCCCAGCATTTT; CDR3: CASLGRASMQPQHF
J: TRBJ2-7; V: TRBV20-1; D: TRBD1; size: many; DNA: TGCAGTGCCGTCGGACAGGGCGGCTACGAGCAGTACTTC; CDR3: CSAVGQGGYEQYF
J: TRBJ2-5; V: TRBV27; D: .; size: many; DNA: TGTGCCAGCAGTTTAGCAAACGAGGGGGGGACCCAGTACTTC; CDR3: CASSLANEGGTQYF
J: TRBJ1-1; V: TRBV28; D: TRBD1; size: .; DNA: TGTGCCAGCAGTTTCCGGGACAGGGTTGAAGCTTTCTTT; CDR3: CASSFRDRVEAFF
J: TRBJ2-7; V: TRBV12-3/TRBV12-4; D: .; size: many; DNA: TGTGCCAGCGCGGAGAAAGGAGGGGGGCAGTACTTC; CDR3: CASAEKGGGQYF
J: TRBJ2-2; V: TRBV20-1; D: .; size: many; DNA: TGCAGTGCTAGCGACGGGGGCACCGGGGAGCTGTTTTTT; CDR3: CSASDGGTGELFF
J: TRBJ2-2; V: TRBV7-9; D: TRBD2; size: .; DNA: TGTGCCAGGGGGGGGACCCCAAACACCGGGGAGCTGTTTTTT; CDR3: CARGGTPNTGELFF
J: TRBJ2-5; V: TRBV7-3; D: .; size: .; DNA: TGTGCCAGCAGCTTACACGAACAAGAGACCCAGTACTTC; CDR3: CASSLHEQETQYF
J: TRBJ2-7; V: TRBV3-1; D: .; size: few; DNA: TGTGCCAGCAGCCTCGAGGGGTCGGACTACGAGCAGTACTTC; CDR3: CASSLEGSDYEQYF
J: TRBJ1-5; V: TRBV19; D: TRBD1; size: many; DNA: TGTGCCAGTAGTAAGGGACAGGGGCCTCAATTGTGGCCCCAGCATTTT; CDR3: CASSKGQGPQLWPQHF
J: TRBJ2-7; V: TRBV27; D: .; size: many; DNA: TGTGCCAGCAAAGGGGGGCCGTACGAGCAGTACTTC; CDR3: CASKGGPYEQYF
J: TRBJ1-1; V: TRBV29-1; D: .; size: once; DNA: TGCAGCGTTGTAAGGACGCAGAACACTGAAGCTTTCTTT; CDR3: CSVVRTQNTEAFF
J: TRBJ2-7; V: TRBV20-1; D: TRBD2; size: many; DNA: TGCAGTGCTAGGACAAGCGGGGGGGCCAACGAGCAGTACTTC; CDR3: CSARTSGGANEQYF
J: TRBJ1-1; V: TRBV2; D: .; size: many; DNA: TGTGCCAGCAGTGAAGAAACATACACTGAAGCTTTCTTT; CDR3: CASSEETYTEAFF
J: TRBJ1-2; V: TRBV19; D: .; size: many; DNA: TGTGCCAGTAGTGGACAGTCTGACTATGGCTACACCTTC; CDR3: CASSGQSDYGYTF
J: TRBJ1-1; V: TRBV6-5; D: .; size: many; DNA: TGTGCCAGCAAGGAGACCATGAACACTGAAGCTTTCTTT; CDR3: CASKETMNTEAFF
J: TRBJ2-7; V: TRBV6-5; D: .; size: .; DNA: TGTGCCAGCAGTTACCCAGGGACCTACGAGCAGTACTTC; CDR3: CASSYPGTYEQYF
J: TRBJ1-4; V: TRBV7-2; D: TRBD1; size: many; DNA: TGTGCCAGCAGCTCAGCCGACAGGGATGAAAAACTGTTTTTT; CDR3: CASSSADRDEKLFF